This TCR beta chain stems from a study of blood T cells in healthy people across ages. The use of a sample-barcoded 5' primer and a J-beta primer mix characterized a second PCR of roughly 6 to 11 cycles. One entry per CDR3 protein results from TCRdb running MiXCR on the 5' RACE reads. Of some 710,000 distinct CDR3 sequences listed, about 45% are singletons. The CDR3 is 15 amino acids. Germline V gene lookup returns CDR1 MNHEY and CDR2 SVGAGI. As for this clonotype: Lacking the conserved final phenylalanine or tryptophan, this CDR3 likely reflects a read error.

The material sequenced was blood. The chain uses TRBV6-5 and TRBJ2-1, with D unclear. TRBJ2-7 matches the DNA end more closely, so the J call is doubtful. The TCR comes from a man older than 75 in good health. CDR3 DNA sequence: TGTGCCAGCAGAACTACTGGAAGCTCCTACAATGAGCAGTACTTA. It codes for CASRTTGSSYNEQYL.